One and the same sample provided the 3 T cell receptor beta chains below, sequenced in a study of Graves' ophthalmopathy and Graves' hyperthyroidism. Researchers took RNA transcripts and amplified TCR beta CDR3 regions from them. Amplification began with first-round RT-PCR using HTBI primers, then second-round multiplex PCR was performed. TCRdb reprocessed the multiplex PCR reads via MiXCR and lists one record per CDR3 protein. Altogether some 210,000 distinct CDR3 sequences are present, approximately 28% being singletons, with the ten largest covering approximately 8.2%. Source material: peripheral blood. These receptors were taken from a man in his forties or fifties with Graves' ophthalmopathy.

This clonotype was observed many times. The chain has TRBV7-9 and TRBJ2-7; 8 bases map to TRBD1. Germline V CDR1 and CDR2: SEHNR, FQNEAQ (reference sequence). Germline trimming cut 2 bases from V and 2 bases from J; bases unmatched to any gene: 5. The CDR3 sequence is 15 residues long. The CDR3 spells CASSLTLGQAYEQYF. CDR3 nucleotide sequence: TGTGCCAGCAGCTTAACCCTGGGACAGGCCTACGAGCAGTACTTC.

This clonotype was picked up many times. V is TRBV12-5 and J is TRBJ2-7, with 7 bases aligning to TRBD1. The CDR3 sequence is 14 residues long. V lost 5 bases, J lost 7 bases, and 11 bases stayed unmatched. Per the germline V gene, CDR1 is LGHNT and CDR2 is FRNRAP. The CDR3 DNA reads as TGTGCTAGTGGTCTCTCCCAGGGGGAGCGGGAGCAGTACTTC. Amino acid sequence: CASGLSQGEREQYF.

This clonotype was picked up many times. J is TRBJ2-7 and V is TRBV7-2; 14 bases align to TRBD2. Germline V gene data show CDR1 as SGHTA and CDR2 as FQGNSA. The V gene end was trimmed by 5 bases and the J gene end by 3 bases; junction bases not matched to a gene: 3. CDR3 length: 15 amino acids. Here the CDR3 reads CASSMGLAGDYEQYF. The CDR3 DNA reads as TGTGCCAGCAGCATGGGACTAGCGGGGGACTACGAGCAGTACTTC.